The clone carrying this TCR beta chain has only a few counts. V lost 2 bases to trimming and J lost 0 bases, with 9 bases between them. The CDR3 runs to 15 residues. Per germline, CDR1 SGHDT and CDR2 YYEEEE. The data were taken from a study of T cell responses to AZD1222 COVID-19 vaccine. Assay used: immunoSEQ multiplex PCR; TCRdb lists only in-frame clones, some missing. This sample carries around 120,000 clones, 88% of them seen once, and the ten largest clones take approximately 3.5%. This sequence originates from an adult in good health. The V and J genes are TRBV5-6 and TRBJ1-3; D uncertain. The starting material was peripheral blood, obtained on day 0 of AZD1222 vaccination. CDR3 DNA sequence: TGTGCCAGCAGCTTAATGGGAGGCTCTGGAAACACCATATATTTT. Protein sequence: CASSLMGGSGNTIYF.